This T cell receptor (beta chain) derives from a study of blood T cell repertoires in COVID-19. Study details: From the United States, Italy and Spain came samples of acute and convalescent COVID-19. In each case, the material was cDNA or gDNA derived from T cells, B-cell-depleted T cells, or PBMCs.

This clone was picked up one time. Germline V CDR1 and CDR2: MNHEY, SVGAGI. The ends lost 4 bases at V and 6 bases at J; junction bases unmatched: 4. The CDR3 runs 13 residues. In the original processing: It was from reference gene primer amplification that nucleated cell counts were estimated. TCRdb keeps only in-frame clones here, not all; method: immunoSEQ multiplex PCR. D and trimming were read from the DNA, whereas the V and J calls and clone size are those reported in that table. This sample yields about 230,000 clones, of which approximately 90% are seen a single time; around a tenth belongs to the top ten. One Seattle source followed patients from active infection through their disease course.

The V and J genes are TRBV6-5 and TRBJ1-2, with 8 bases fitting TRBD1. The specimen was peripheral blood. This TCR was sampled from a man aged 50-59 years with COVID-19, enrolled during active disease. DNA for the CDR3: TGTGCCAGCAGTTCCACGGACAGGGATGGCTACACCTTC. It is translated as CASSSTDRDGYTF.